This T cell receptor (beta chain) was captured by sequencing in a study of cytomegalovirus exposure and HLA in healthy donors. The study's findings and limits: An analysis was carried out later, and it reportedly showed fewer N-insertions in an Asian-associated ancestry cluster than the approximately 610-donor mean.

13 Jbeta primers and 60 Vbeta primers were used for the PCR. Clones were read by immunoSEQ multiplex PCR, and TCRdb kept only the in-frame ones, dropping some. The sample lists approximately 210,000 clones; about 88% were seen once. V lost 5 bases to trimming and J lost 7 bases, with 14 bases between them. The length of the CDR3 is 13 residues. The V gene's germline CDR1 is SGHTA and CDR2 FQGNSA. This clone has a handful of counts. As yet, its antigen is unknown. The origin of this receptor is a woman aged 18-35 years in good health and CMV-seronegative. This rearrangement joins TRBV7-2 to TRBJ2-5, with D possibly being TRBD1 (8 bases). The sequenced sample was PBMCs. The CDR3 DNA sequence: TGTGCCAGCAGCCTGGACAGGGAGGGGACCCAGTACTTC. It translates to CASSLDREGTQYF.